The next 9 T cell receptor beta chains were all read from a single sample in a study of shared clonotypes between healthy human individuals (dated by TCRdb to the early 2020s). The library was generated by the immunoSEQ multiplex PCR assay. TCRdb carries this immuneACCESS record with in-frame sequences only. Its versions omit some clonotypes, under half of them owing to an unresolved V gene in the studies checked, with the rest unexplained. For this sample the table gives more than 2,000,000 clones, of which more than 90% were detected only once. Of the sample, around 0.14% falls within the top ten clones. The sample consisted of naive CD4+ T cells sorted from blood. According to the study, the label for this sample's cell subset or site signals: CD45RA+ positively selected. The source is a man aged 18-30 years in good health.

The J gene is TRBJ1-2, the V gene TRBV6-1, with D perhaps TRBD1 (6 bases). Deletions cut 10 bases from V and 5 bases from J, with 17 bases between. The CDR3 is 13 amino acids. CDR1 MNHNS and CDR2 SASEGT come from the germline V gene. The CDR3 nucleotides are TGTGCCACCCAAATATCGACAGGTTATGGCTACACCTTC. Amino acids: CATQISTGYGYTF.

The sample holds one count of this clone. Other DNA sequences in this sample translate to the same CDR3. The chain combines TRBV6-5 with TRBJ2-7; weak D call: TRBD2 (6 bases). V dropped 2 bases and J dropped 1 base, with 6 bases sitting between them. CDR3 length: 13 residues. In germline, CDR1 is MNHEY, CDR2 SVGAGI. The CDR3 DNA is TGTGCCAGCAGTTACGCGGGATCCTACGAGCAGTACTTC. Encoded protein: CASSYAGSYEQYF.

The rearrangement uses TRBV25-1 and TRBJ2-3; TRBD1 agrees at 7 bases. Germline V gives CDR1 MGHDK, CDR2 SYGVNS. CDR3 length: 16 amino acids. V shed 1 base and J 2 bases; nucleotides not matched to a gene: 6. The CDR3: CASSELGTVPTDTQYF. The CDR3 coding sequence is TGTGCCAGCAGTGAATTGGGGACAGTCCCCACAGATACGCAGTATTTT. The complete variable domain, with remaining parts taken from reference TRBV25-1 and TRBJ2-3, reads EADIYQTPRYLVIGTGKKITLECSQTMGHDKMYWYQQDPGMELHLIHYSYGVNSTEKGDLSSESTVSRIRTEHFPLTLESARPSHTSQYLCASSELGTVPTDTQYFGPGTRLTVL.

CDR3 in amino acids: CASSFGNGETQYF. The CDR3 region has the DNA TGTGCCAGCAGCTTCGGAAACGGAGAGACCCAGTACTTC. This chain joins TRBV11-2 and TRBJ2-5; D gene uncertain. CDR3 length: 13 amino acids. Per germline, CDR1 SGHAT and CDR2 FQNNGV. Trimming left V 3 bases short and J 4 bases short, with 9 bases between.

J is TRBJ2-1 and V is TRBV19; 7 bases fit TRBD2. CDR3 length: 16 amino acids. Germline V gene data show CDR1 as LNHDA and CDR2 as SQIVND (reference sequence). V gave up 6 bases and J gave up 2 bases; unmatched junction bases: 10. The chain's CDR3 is CASSERRERTYNEQFF. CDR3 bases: TGTGCCAGTAGCGAGAGGCGGGAGCGAACCTACAATGAGCAGTTCTTC.

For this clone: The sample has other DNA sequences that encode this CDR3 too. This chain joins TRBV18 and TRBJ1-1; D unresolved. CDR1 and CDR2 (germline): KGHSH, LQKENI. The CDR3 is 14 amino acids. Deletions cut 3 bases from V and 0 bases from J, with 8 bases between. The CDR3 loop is CASSPLALNTEAFF. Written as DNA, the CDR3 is TGTGCCAGCTCACCCTTGGCCTTGAACACTGAAGCTTTCTTT.

Here the CDR3 reads CAWGFTSGRSSYEQYF. The CDR3 DNA follows: TGTGCCTGGGGCTTCACTAGCGGGAGGTCCAGCTACGAGCAGTACTTC. The chain combines TRBV30 with TRBJ2-7, with 12 nucleotides matching TRBD2. Germline V CDR1 and CDR2: GTSNPN, SVGIG (reference sequence). This CDR3 has 16 amino acids. V dropped 5 bases and J dropped 3; count of bases not matched to a gene: 11.

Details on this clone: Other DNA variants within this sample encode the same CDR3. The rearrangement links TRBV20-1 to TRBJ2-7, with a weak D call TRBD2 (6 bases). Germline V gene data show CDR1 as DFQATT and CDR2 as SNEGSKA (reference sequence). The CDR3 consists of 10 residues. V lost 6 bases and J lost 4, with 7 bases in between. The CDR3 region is CSAGRYEQYF. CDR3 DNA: TGCAGTGCGGGGAGGTACGAGCAGTACTTC.

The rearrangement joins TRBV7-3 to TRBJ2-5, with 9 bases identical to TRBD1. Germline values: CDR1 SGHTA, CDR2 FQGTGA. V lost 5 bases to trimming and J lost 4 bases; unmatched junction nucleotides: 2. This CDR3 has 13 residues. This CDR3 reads CASSKGQGETQYF. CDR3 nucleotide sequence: TGTGCCAGCAGCAAGGGACAGGGAGAGACCCAGTACTTC.